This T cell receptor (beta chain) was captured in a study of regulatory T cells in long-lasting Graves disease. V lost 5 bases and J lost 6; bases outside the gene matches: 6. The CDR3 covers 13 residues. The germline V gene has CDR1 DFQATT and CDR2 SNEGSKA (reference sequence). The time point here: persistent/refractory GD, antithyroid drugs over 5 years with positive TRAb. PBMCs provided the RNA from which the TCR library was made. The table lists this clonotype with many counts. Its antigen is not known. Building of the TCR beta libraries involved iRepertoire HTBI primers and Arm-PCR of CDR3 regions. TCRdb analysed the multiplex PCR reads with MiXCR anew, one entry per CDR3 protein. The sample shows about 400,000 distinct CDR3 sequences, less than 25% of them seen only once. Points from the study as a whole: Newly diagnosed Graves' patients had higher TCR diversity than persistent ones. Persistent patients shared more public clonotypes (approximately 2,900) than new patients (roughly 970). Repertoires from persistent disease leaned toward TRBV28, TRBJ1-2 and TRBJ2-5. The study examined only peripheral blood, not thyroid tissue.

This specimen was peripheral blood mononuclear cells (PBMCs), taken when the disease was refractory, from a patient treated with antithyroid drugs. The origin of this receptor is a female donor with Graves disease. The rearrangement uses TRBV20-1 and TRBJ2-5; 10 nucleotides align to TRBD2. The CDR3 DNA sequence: TGCAGTGCTGGCCTAGCGGGAGCGAAGACCCAGTACTTC. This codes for CSAGLAGAKTQYF.